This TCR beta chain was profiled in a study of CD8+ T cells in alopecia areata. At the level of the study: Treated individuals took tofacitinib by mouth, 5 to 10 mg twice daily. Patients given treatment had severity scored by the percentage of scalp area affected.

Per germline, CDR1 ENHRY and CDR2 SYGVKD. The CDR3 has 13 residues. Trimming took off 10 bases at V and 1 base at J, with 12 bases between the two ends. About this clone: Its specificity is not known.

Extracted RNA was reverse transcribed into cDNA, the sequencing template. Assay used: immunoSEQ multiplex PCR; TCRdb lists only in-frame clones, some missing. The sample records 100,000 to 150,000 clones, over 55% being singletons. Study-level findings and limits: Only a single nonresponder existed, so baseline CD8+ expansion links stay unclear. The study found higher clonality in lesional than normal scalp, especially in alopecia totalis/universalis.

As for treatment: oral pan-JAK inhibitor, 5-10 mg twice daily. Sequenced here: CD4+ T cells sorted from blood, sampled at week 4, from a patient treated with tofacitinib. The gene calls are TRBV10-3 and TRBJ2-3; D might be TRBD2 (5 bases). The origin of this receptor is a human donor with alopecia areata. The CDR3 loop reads CAKRGEGTDTQYF. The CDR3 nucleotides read TGTGCCAAACGGGGAGAAGGCACAGATACGCAGTATTTT.